This TCR beta chain was captured by sequencing in a study of cytotoxic CD8 clonotypes in ibrutinib-treated CLL. Study-level results: An increase in clonality occurred at ibrutinib response, followed by a return toward baseline at progression.

This clone was observed a single time. The antigen is undetermined. Libraries were prepared by immunoSEQ multiplex PCR; TCRdb keeps only in-frame clonotypes and omits some of them. The sample holds some 300,000 clones; around four fifths are singletons and the top ten take approximately 7%. The CDR3 contains 16 residues. The germline V gene encodes CDR1 MNHEY and CDR2 SVGAGI. V dropped 3 bases and J dropped 2; count of bases not matched to a gene: 8. The sequencing used PBMCs, collected before ibrutinib treatment. The V gene is TRBV6-5, the J gene TRBJ1-1, with 8 bases that match TRBD1. This TCR came from a human donor with chronic lymphocytic leukemia. CDR3 protein: CASSYTTGEINTEAFF. Here the CDR3 DNA reads TGTGCCAGCAGTTATACGACAGGGGAAATTAACACTGAAGCTTTCTTT.